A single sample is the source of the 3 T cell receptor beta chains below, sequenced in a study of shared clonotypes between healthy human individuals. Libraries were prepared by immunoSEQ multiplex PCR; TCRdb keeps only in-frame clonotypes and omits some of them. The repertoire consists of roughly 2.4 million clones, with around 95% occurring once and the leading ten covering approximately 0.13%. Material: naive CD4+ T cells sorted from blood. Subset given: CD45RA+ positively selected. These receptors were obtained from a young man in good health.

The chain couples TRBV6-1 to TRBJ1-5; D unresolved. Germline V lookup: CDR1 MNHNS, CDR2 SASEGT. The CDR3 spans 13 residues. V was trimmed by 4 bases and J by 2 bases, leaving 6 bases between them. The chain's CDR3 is CASSGMGNQPQHF. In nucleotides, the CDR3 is TGTGCCAGCAGTGGGATGGGCAATCAGCCCCAGCATTTT.

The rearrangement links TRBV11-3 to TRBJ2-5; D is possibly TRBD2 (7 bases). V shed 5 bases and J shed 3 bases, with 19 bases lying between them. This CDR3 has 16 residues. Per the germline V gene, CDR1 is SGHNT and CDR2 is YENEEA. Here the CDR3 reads CASSQGKAGVEETQYF. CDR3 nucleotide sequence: TGTGCCAGCAGCCAGGGGAAGGCGGGGGTGGAAGAGACCCAGTACTTC.

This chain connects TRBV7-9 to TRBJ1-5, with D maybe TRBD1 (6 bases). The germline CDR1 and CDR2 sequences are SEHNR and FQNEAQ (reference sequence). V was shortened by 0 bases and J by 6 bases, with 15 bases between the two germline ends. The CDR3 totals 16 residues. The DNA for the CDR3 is TGTGCCAGCAGCTTAGCGGGACAAGGGGGAGGTCAGCCCCAGCATTTT. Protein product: CASSLAGQGGGQPQHF.